This entry lists 15 T cell receptor beta chains sequenced from one sample in a study of post-analysis software for immune sequencing data. Unique molecular identifiers tagged the TCR beta cDNA libraries. TCRdb redid the calling of the PCR reads with MiXCR, one entry per CDR3 protein. The sample contains roughly 800,000 distinct CDR3 sequences, roughly 46% of which appear only once. These receptors' targets are unknown. Regarding the study as a whole: Controls showed lower frequencies than patients for 4 or 5 TRBV segments, and TRBV5-6, TRBV5-1 and TRBV20-1 were among these.

Sequenced: blood. These receptors all come from a girl under 18 with multiple sclerosis.

The V call is TRBV7-9, the J call TRBJ1-2, with TRBD1 identical over 10 bases. This CDR3 is built from 19 residues. CDR1 and CDR2 from the germline V gene are SEHNR and FQNEAQ (reference sequence). V was clipped by 1 base and J by 0 bases; unmatched bases: 11. The DNA of the CDR3 is TGTGCCAGCAGCTTAGATATAAGGGACAGGGGCATACCTAACTATGGCTACACCTTC. Amino acid sequence: CASSLDIRDRGIPNYGYTF.

This chain's CDR3 is CAWTEMGNEQFF. CDR3 nucleotides: TGTGCCTGGACTGAAATGGGGAATGAGCAGTTCTTC. The chain uses TRBV30 and TRBJ2-1; no clear D. Per germline, CDR1 GTSNPN and CDR2 SVGIG (reference sequence). This CDR3 region has 12 residues. The germline V and J ends were trimmed by 4 bases and 7 bases, with 11 bases remaining between them.

The chain has TRBV5-5 and TRBJ2-1, with D possibly being TRBD1 or TRBD2 (6 bases each). The CDR3 totals 15 residues. The V end was cut by 3 bases, the J end by 8 bases, with 18 bases between. Germline V CDR1 and CDR2: SGHKS, YYEKEE (reference sequence). The DNA of the CDR3 is TGTGCCAGCAGCTCCATACAGGGTCCGGGGGATGAGCAGTTCTTC. Amino acid sequence: CASSSIQGPGDEQFF.

This rearrangement joins TRBV20-1 to TRBJ2-1, with TRBD2 as a possible D gene (6 bases). The CDR3 loop spans 16 amino acids. Trimming stripped 6 bases from V and 5 bases from J, with 23 bases between. Per the germline V gene, CDR1 is DFQATT and CDR2 is SNEGSKA (reference sequence). In DNA form, the CDR3 reads TGCAGTGCCGCATTCCCCGGGACTGGTAAGAACAATGAGCAGTTCTTC. Its protein is CSAAFPGTGKNNEQFF.

The rearrangement joins TRBV29-1 to TRBJ2-7, with 11 positions matching TRBD1. The germline V gene has CDR1 SQVTM and CDR2 ANQGSEA. J lost 3 bases, V lost 1 base, and 5 bases had no gene match. There are 15 residues in the CDR3. CDR3 protein: CSVEGTGGGRYEQYF. The CDR3 coding sequence is TGCAGCGTTGAAGGGACAGGGGGCGGACGCTACGAGCAGTACTTC.

This clonotype came up a few times. The chain carries TRBV7-9 and TRBJ2-1; TRBD2 agrees at 7 bases. In germline, CDR1 is SEHNR, CDR2 FQNEAQ (reference sequence). J was trimmed by 0 bases and V by 6 bases; bases with no gene match: 11. The CDR3 loop spans 17 amino acids. Here the CDR3 reads CASRYLGASGSYNEQFF. CDR3 coding DNA: TGTGCCAGCAGGTATTTAGGGGCTAGCGGCTCCTACAATGAGCAGTTCTTC.

The CDR3 DNA reads TGTGCCAGCAGCTTCCTAAGAACGACTAGCGGAGACGCGAACACCGGGGAGCTGTTTTTT. This codes for CASSFLRTTSGDANTGELFF. This chain joins TRBV7-9 and TRBJ2-2; 9 nucleotides match TRBD2. The CDR3 consists of 20 residues. Germline V gene data show CDR1 as SEHNR and CDR2 as FQNEAQ (reference sequence). V lost 3 bases, J lost 0 bases, and 14 bases stayed unmatched.

This chain uses TRBV6-2 or TRBV6-3 with TRBJ2-1; 11 bases fit TRBD2. The CDR3 contains 15 residues. Germline CDR1 is MNHEY and CDR2 is SVGEGT. The V gene end was trimmed by 2 bases and the J gene end by 9 bases; junction bases not matched to a gene: 6. The CDR3 DNA sequence: TGTGCCAGCAGTTACGGGCTAGCGGGAGGCGCTGAGCAGTTCTTC. It specifies CASSYGLAGGAEQFF.

This chain uses TRBV2 with TRBJ2-4; a possible D gene is TRBD2 (6 bases). The end of the DNA is better explained by TRBJ2-7, so the J call may be wrong. The CDR3 spans 14 residues. Looked up from germline, CDR1 is SNHLY and CDR2 is FYNNEI. Written as DNA, the CDR3 is TGTGCCAGCAGTGAAGCGGGAGGAGGGAACGAGCAGTACTTC. It encodes CASSEAGGGNEQYF.

The chain recombines TRBV27 with TRBJ2-3, with D uncertain. Deletions cut 6 bases from V and 11 bases from J, with 12 bases between. Germline lookup yields CDR1 MNHEY and CDR2 SMNVEV (reference sequence). The CDR3 runs to 11 residues. The CDR3 is CASSSSVGQYF. The CDR3, as DNA: TGTGCCAGCAGCTCCTCGGTGGGGCAGTATTTT.

This clonotype appeared a few times. The chain recombines TRBV7-2 with TRBJ2-1; 8 bases fit TRBD2. The germline V gene encodes CDR1 SGHTA and CDR2 FQGNSA. The CDR3 has 17 residues. Trimming removed 1 base from V and 0 bases from J; junction bases left unmatched: 5. The chain's CDR3 is CASSLVTSGSSYNEQFF. In nucleotides, the CDR3 is TGTGCCAGCAGCTTAGTGACCAGCGGGAGCTCCTACAATGAGCAGTTCTTC.

This clonotype was found a few times. The CDR3 loop reads CASSGPTSGTSDTQYF. CDR3 DNA: TGTGCCAGCAGTGGCCCGACTAGCGGGACATCAGATACGCAGTATTTT. This chain links TRBV6-1 with TRBJ2-3, with 11 nucleotides matching TRBD2. Germline V lookup: CDR1 MNHNS, CDR2 SASEGT. The CDR3 runs to 16 residues. V shed 4 bases and J 4 bases; nucleotides not matched to a gene: 7.

The rearrangement links TRBV27 to TRBJ2-7; D may match TRBD1 or TRBD2 (6 bases each). The CDR3 spans 16 residues. V lost 4 bases to trimming and J lost 0 bases, with 16 bases between them. Germline V gives CDR1 MNHEY, CDR2 SMNVEV (reference sequence). The CDR3 DNA reads TGTGCCAGCAGTTCCCTTAGGGGGGTGAGCTCCTACGAGCAGTACTTC. Translating it yields CASSSLRGVSSYEQYF.

This clonotype came up a few times. The chain recombines TRBV29-1 with TRBJ1-2; TRBD1 agrees at 10 bases. The length of the CDR3 is 14 residues. V was pared by 6 bases and J by 1 base, with 5 bases of the junction left unmatched. The germline CDR1 and CDR2 sequences are SQVTM and ANQGSEA. The CDR3 is CSVETGGNNYGYTF. CDR3 nucleotides: TGCAGCGTGGAGACAGGGGGCAATAACTATGGCTACACCTTC.

This clonotype was seen once. The CDR3, as DNA: TGCGCCAGCAACCCTCTCCCTGGACAGGGAAGAAACAATCAGCCCCAGCATTTT. Translation: CASNPLPGQGRNNQPQHF. This sequence joins TRBV4-1 and TRBJ1-5; 8 positions match TRBD1. The CDR3 runs 18 residues. V shed 7 bases, J shed 3 bases, and the junction held 17 bases outside the gene matches. Looked up from germline, CDR1 is MGHRA and CDR2 is YSYEKL.